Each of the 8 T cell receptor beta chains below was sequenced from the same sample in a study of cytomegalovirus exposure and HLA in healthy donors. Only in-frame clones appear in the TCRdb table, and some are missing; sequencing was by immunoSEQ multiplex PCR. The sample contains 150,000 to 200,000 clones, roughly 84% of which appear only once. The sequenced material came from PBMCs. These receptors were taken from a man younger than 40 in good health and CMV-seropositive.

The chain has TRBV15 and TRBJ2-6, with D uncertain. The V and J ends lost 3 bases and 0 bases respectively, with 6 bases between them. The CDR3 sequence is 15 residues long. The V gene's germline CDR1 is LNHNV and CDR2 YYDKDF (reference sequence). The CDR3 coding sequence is TGTGCCACCAGCAGTCGTTCCTCTGGGGCCAACGTCCTGACTTTC. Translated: CATSSRSSGANVLTF.

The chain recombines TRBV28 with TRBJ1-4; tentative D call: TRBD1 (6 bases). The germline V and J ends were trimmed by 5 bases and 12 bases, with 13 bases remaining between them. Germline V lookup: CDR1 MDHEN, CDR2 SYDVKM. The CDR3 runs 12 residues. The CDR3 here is CASSTQGLELFF. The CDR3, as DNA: TGTGCCAGCAGTACACAGGGTTTAGAACTGTTTTTT.

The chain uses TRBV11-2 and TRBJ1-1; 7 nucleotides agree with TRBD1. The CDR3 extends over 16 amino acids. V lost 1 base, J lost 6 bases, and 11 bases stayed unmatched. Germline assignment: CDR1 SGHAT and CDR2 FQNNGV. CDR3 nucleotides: TGTGCCAGCAGCTTAGGCTCGGGCAGGGGGAGACCTGAAGCTTTCTTT. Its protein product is CASSLGSGRGRPEAFF.

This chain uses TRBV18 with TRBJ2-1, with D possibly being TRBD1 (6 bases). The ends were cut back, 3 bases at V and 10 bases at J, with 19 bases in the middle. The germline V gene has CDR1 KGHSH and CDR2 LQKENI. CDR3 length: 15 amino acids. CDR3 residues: CASSPLQAGTPEQFF. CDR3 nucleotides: TGTGCCAGCTCACCGCTACAGGCAGGGACACCCGAGCAGTTCTTC.

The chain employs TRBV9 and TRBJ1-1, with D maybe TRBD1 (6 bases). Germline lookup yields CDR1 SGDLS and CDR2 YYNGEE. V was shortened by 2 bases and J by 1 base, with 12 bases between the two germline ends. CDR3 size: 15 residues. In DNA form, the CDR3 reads TGTGCCAGCAGCGTTGCCGGGACATCGAACACTGAAGCTTTCTTT. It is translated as CASSVAGTSNTEAFF.

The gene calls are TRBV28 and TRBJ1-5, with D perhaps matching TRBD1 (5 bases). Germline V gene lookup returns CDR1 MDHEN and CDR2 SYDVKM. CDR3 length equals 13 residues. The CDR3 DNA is TGTGCGTTGGGGCCCCTTAGCAATCAGCCCCAGCATTTT. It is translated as CALGPLSNQPQHF.

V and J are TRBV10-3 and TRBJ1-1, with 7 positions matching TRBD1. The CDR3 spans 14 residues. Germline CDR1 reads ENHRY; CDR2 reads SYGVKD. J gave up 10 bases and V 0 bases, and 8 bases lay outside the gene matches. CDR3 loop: CAISESSQQGRAFF. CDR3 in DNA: TGTGCCATCAGTGAGTCGTCCCAACAGGGGCGAGCTTTCTTT.

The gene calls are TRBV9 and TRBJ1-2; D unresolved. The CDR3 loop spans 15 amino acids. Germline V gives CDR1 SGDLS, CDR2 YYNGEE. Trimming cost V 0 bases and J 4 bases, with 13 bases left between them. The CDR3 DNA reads TGTGCCAGCAGCGTAGGCCACAGCTTAACCTATGGCTACACCTTC. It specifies CASSVGHSLTYGYTF.